The sample holds one count of the clone carrying this T cell receptor beta chain. Its target is unknown. Caucasian adults residing in Nashville, Tennessee made up all the donors. The sample originates from a study of shared clonotypes between healthy human individuals. Study observations and caveats: Expectations were that clonotype sharing among donors would be affected by sequencing depth. In this cohort, only blood was sampled, and tissue repertoires likely differ.

TCRdb's table, derived via immunoSEQ multiplex PCR, lists solely in-frame clones and lacks some. The sample records around 2,000,000 clones, over 85% being singletons. The V end was cut by 6 bases, the J end by 3 bases, with 9 bases between. Germline values: CDR1 SNHLY, CDR2 FYNNEI. This CDR3 is 12 amino acids long. This chain connects TRBV2 to TRBJ2-7; unclear D gene. The sequence derives from a man aged 18 to 35 in good health. The sample was naive CD4+ T cells sorted from blood. Indicated subset: CD45RA+ positively selected. The CDR3 nucleotides are TGTGCCAGCAGACCTAACGGCTACGAGCAGTACTTC. Amino acid sequence: CASRPNGYEQYF. The variable domain in full, with the rest retrieved from reference TRBV2 and TRBJ2-7, is EPEVTQTPSHQVTQMGQEVILRCVPISNHLYFYWYRQILGQKVEFLVSFYNNEISEKSEIFDDQFSVERPDGSNFTLKIRSTKLEDSAMYFCASRPNGYEQYFGPGTRLTVT.